This passage covers 25 T cell receptor beta chains from one sample sequenced in a study of T cells in Graves' hyperthyroidism and ophthalmopathy. Researchers amplified the TCR beta CDR3 regions from RNA transcripts. In the first-round RT-PCR of the TCR CDR3, the HTBI primer set was used. One entry per CDR3 protein results from TCRdb running MiXCR on the multiplex PCR reads. The sample yields about 370,000 distinct CDR3 sequences, about 15% seen once. Sequenced sample: blood. The receptors derive from a woman aged 55-69 years with Graves' ophthalmopathy.

This clonotype was found many times. The CDR3 reads CASSLQGGSYNEQFF. The CDR3 coding sequence is TGCGCCAGCAGCTTGCAGGGGGGGTCCTACAATGAGCAGTTCTTC. The chain uses TRBV5-1 and TRBJ2-1, with D possibly being TRBD1 or TRBD2 (7 bases each). Germline V gene sequence: CDR1 SGHRS, CDR2 YFSETQ. The CDR3 totals 15 residues. Trimming shortened V by 1 base and J by 1 base, and 9 bases separated the two germline ends.

The chain is built from TRBV12-3 or TRBV12-4 and TRBJ2-1; 12 bases map to TRBD2. Unmatched junction bases numbered 10, after V lost 7 bases and J lost 9 bases. The CDR3 covers 15 residues. In nucleotides, the CDR3 is TGTGCCAGCACCCCCCCGGCTAGCGGGAGGGGTGAGCAGTTCTTC. It is translated as CASTPPASGRGEQFF.

This clonotype was detected ten times or more. The rearrangement links TRBV20-1 to TRBJ1-3; possibly TRBD1 for D (5 bases). The germline V gene has CDR1 DFQATT and CDR2 SNEGSKA (reference sequence). With 2 bases removed from V and 0 bases from J, the gap between germline ends came to 8 bases. This CDR3 has 14 residues. This chain's CDR3 is CSARRGDSGNTIYF. As DNA, the CDR3 is TGCAGTGCTAGACGGGGGGACTCTGGAAACACCATATATTTT.

This clonotype was seen many times. The J gene is TRBJ1-1, the V gene TRBV28, with D possibly matching TRBD1 (5 bases). Per germline, CDR1 MDHEN and CDR2 SYDVKM. The CDR3 extends over 14 amino acids. Trimming left V 7 bases short and J 7 bases short, with 19 bases between. CDR3 DNA: TGTGCCAGCACCCACCCCGGGGCGCAGGGTGAAGCTTTCTTT. Encoded protein: CASTHPGAQGEAFF.

The table lists this clonotype with many counts. The chain carries TRBV5-1 and TRBJ2-3; D remains ambiguous. The germline V gene has CDR1 SGHRS and CDR2 YFSETQ. The CDR3 consists of 13 residues. V was trimmed by 3 bases and J by 2 bases, leaving 7 bases between them. CDR3 protein: CASSSTVTDTQYF. In DNA, the CDR3 is TGCGCCAGCAGCTCGACCGTCACAGATACGCAGTATTTT.

This clonotype was counted at least ten times. J is TRBJ1-1 and V is TRBV7-9; D is ambiguous. V dropped 0 bases and J dropped 7 bases, with 6 bases sitting between them. Germline V gene sequence: CDR1 SEHNR, CDR2 FQNEAQ (reference sequence). This CDR3 is built from 12 residues. The CDR3 DNA is TGTGCCAGCAGCTTAGCGCAGAGTGAAGCTTTCTTT. Amino acids: CASSLAQSEAFF. The variable domain in full, with the rest retrieved from reference TRBV7-9 and TRBJ1-1, is DTGVSQNPRHKITKRGQNVTFRCDPISEHNRLYWYRQTLGQGPEFLTYFQNEAQLEKSRLLSDRFSAERPKGSFSTLEIQRTEQGDSAMYLCASSLAQSEAFFGQGTRLTVV.

This clonotype showed up just a few times. The chain combines TRBV7-9 with TRBJ2-5, with a possible D match to TRBD2 (6 bases). The germline CDR1 and CDR2 sequences are SEHNR and FQNEAQ (reference sequence). This CDR3 contains 15 residues. V lost 5 bases to trimming and J lost 4 bases, with 17 bases between them. Here the CDR3 reads CASSGRDWLLETQYF. CDR3 nucleotides: TGTGCCAGCAGCGGCAGGGACTGGTTATTAGAGACCCAGTACTTC.

This clonotype appeared a few times. Here the CDR3 DNA reads TGCGCCAGCAGCCCTCCACCGGGACGGCAAGAGACCCAGTACTTC. Translated: CASSPPPGRQETQYF. This chain connects TRBV5-1 to TRBJ2-5; D assignment may be TRBD1 or TRBD2 (5 bases each). V was cut by 4 bases and J by 2 bases, with 15 bases left in between. CDR1 SGHRS and CDR2 YFSETQ come from the germline V gene. The CDR3 sequence is 15 residues long.

For this clonotype: One end of the junction is discordant with germline, which a read error may explain. The J gene is TRBJ1-6, the V gene TRBV20-1; D is unclear. This CDR3 is built from 12 residues. Per the germline V gene, CDR1 is DFQATT and CDR2 is SNEGSKA (reference sequence). CDR3 in DNA: TGCAGTGCTAGAGGGTATAGTTCACCCCTCCACTTT. Translating gives CSARGYSSPLHF.

The V gene is TRBV20-1, the J gene TRBJ1-6, with no clear D. V shed 6 bases and J shed 0 bases, with 12 bases lying between them. Germline CDR1 and CDR2: DFQATT and SNEGSKA (reference sequence). CDR3 length: 15 amino acids. Here the CDR3 reads CSATRMGSYNSPLHF. CDR3 DNA: TGCAGTGCGACCAGGATGGGCTCCTATAATTCACCCCTCCACTTT.

The chain carries TRBV5-8 and TRBJ2-2; TRBD2 agrees at 9 bases. Per the germline V gene, CDR1 is SGHTS and CDR2 is YDEGEE. CDR3 size: 16 residues. V lost 3 bases, J lost 3 bases, and 6 bases stayed unmatched. CDR3 amino acids: CASSSGTSSDTGELFF. The DNA of the CDR3 is TGTGCCAGCAGCTCCGGGACTAGCAGCGACACCGGGGAGCTGTTTTTT.

This clonotype appeared a few times. The rearrangement uses TRBV24-1 and TRBJ1-1; D might be TRBD1 (6 bases). CDR3 size: 15 residues. The V end lost 2 bases, the J end lost 1 base, and 10 bases lay between the germline ends. Germline values: CDR1 KGHDR, CDR2 SFDVKD. The CDR3 here is CATSDSSRGNTEAFF. The CDR3 bases are TGTGCCACCAGTGATTCCAGCAGGGGGAACACTGAAGCTTTCTTT.

The table lists this clonotype with many counts. The chain carries TRBV6-1 and TRBJ2-1; 9 bases agree with TRBD1. Trimming cost V 5 bases and J 6 bases; bases outside gene matches: 8. CDR1 and CDR2 (germline): MNHNS, SASEGT. CDR3 length equals 15 residues. The CDR3 spells CASSSDRGRANEQFF. In nucleotides, the CDR3 is TGTGCCAGCAGTTCGGACAGGGGTAGGGCCAATGAGCAGTTCTTC.

This clonotype was seen repeatedly, ten times or more. CDR3 nucleotide sequence: TGTGCCTGGAGGACGAGGGGAGGGGCGAATTCACCCCTCCACTTT. Protein sequence: CAWRTRGGANSPLHF. The chain uses TRBV30 and TRBJ1-6, with a possible D match to TRBD1 (5 bases). Germline CDR1 and CDR2: GTSNPN and SVGIG (reference sequence). V lost 3 bases, J lost 7 bases, and 16 bases lay in between. There are 15 residues in the CDR3.

The gene calls are TRBV5-4 and TRBJ2-6; no definite D call. The CDR3 extends over 18 amino acids. Between the trimmed V and J ends, which lost 4 bases and 1 base, there was a span of 18 bases. Germline CDR1 is SGHNT and CDR2 is YYREEE (reference sequence). CDR3 in DNA: TGTGCCAGCAGCACTAAACAATTGTTCAGTTCTGGGGCCAACGTCCTGACTTTC. This sequence encodes CASSTKQLFSSGANVLTF.

As for this clonotype: This clone may be a read error of a much larger clone one base away. The rearrangement links TRBV28 to TRBJ1-1; maybe TRBD1 (5 bases). V was pared by 5 bases and J by 1 base, with 14 bases between. The CDR3 has 15 amino acids. CDR1 MDHEN and CDR2 SYDVKM come from the germline V gene. CDR3 residues: CASSPPGLPNTEAFF. DNA of the CDR3: TGTGCCAGCAGTCCGCCGGGACTGCCGAACACTGAAGCTTTCTTT. Filled out from reference TRBV28 and TRBJ1-1, the complete variable domain reads DVKVTQSSRYLVKRTGEKVFLECVQDMDHENMFWYRQDPGLGLRLIYFSYDVKMKEKGDIPEGYSVSREKKERFSLILESASTNQTSMYLCASSPPGLPNTEAFFGQGTRLTVV.

This clonotype was counted a few times. The chain couples TRBV20-1 to TRBJ2-7; 9 bases map to TRBD2. There are 14 residues in the CDR3. The V and J ends lost 2 bases and 2 bases, in that order; junction bases with no gene match: 4. Per the germline V gene, CDR1 is DFQATT and CDR2 is SNEGSKA (reference sequence). CDR3 protein: CSARPSGTPYEQYF. The CDR3 coding sequence is TGCAGTGCTAGACCTAGCGGGACTCCCTACGAGCAGTACTTC.

This clonotype was seen many times. J is TRBJ2-4 and V is TRBV6-6; D is ambiguous. This CDR3 is built from 11 residues. Between the trimmed V and J ends, which lost 2 bases and 9 bases, there was a span of 5 bases. Germline CDR1 MNHNY, CDR2 SVGAGI (reference sequence). The CDR3 region is CASSYEFIQYF. The CDR3 DNA reads as TGTGCCAGCAGTTACGAGTTCATTCAGTACTTC.

This clonotype was counted at least ten times. The gene calls are TRBV5-1 and TRBJ2-3; possibly TRBD2 for D (5 bases). In germline, CDR1 is SGHRS, CDR2 YFSETQ. The length of the CDR3 is 16 residues. The V and J ends lost 4 bases and 4 bases respectively, with 19 bases between them. CDR3 nucleotides: TGCGCCAGCAGCCTGGGCGGACTCCCCCCGGCAGATACGCAGTATTTT. Translation gives CASSLGGLPPADTQYF.

The V call is TRBV6-5, the J call TRBJ2-7; D is unresolved. The germline V gene has CDR1 MNHEY and CDR2 SVGAGI. This CDR3 contains 13 residues. The V end was cut by 2 bases, the J end by 6 bases, with 11 bases between. CDR3 protein: CASSYGYLAEQYF. The CDR3 region has the DNA TGTGCCAGCAGTTACGGGTACCTGGCCGAGCAGTACTTC.

This clonotype showed up many times. V usage is TRBV3-1 and J usage is TRBJ2-1; no definite D call. From germline, CDR1 is LGHDT and CDR2 YNNKEL (reference sequence). CDR3 length equals 17 residues. Trimming shortened V by 0 bases and J by 3 bases, and 15 bases separated the two germline ends. The CDR3 DNA sequence: TGTGCCAGCAGCCAAGATAGTCCAGAGGCGCACTACAATGAGCAGTTCTTC. This sequence encodes CASSQDSPEAHYNEQFF.

This clonotype was observed at least ten times. This chain links TRBV28 with TRBJ1-5, with D possibly matching TRBD1 (6 bases). With 6 bases removed from V and 4 bases from J, the gap between germline ends came to 13 bases. The length of the CDR3 is 14 residues. Germline CDR1 reads MDHEN; CDR2 reads SYDVKM. The CDR3, as DNA: TGTGCCAGCAGATACGGACAGTGGAATCAGCCCCAGCATTTT. Its protein is CASRYGQWNQPQHF. The full variable domain, rest sourced from reference TRBV28 and TRBJ1-5, is DVKVTQSSRYLVKRTGEKVFLECVQDMDHENMFWYRQDPGLGLRLIYFSYDVKMKEKGDIPEGYSVSREKKERFSLILESASTNQTSMYLCASRYGQWNQPQHFGDGTRLSIL.

The gene calls are TRBV20-1 and TRBJ2-7, with a weak D call TRBD2 (6 bases). The germline CDR1 and CDR2 sequences are DFQATT and SNEGSKA (reference sequence). V dropped 7 bases and J dropped 7 bases, with 20 bases sitting between them. The length of the CDR3 is 13 residues. CDR3: CSGKKAREREQYF. DNA for the CDR3: TGCAGTGGCAAAAAGGCCCGGGAGAGGGAGCAGTACTTC.

In its sample, this clonotype was seen once. The V gene is TRBV7-2, the J gene TRBJ2-2; D ambiguous. The CDR3 sequence is 15 residues long. Germline-derived CDR1 and CDR2 are SGHTA and FQGNSA. V shed 2 bases and J shed 2 bases, with 9 bases lying between them. The CDR3 bases are TGTGCCAGCAGCTTAAGACCGATTAACACCGGGGAGCTGTTTTTT. This codes for CASSLRPINTGELFF.

In the case of this clonotype: A much larger clone is a single base away; this may be a read error. Here the CDR3 DNA reads TGCAGTGCTAGAGTCGGGATAAGATACGAGCAGTACTTC. This codes for CSARVGIRYEQYF. The genes are TRBV20-1 and TRBJ2-7; possible D gene TRBD2, 5 bases. Trimming shortened V by 1 base and J by 4 bases, and 11 bases separated the two germline ends. CDR3 length: 13 residues. The germline V gene encodes CDR1 DFQATT and CDR2 SNEGSKA (reference sequence).